This T cell receptor (beta chain) was documented in a study of blood T cells in healthy people across ages. This clonotype has a count of ten or more. The V segment lost 4 bases and the J segment 7 bases; nucleotides outside the gene matches: 10. Germline V gives CDR1 MDHEN, CDR2 SYDVKM. The length of the CDR3 is 15 residues. Primed by a sample-barcoded 5' primer and a J-beta primer mix, a second PCR proceeded for roughly 7 to 11 cycles. TCRdb reanalysed the 5' RACE reads using MiXCR and keeps one entry per CDR3 protein. The top ten clones hold roughly 13% of a sample with 600,000 to 800,000 distinct CDR3 sequences, about 51% of them seen once.

The chain is built from TRBV28 and TRBJ2-7; TRBD1 aligns across 10 bases. The sample consisted of blood. The TCR sequence derives from an elderly woman in good health. CDR3 residues: CASSSQGQGLREQYF. The CDR3 DNA sequence: TGTGCCAGCAGTTCACAGGGACAGGGGTTGAGAGAGCAGTACTTC.